This TCR beta chain originates from a study of tissue T cells after allogeneic stem cell transplantation (dated by TCRdb to between 2021 and 2024). In terms of the full investigation: The study profiled TCR beta repertoires across many tissues from research autopsies of patients with and without GVHD, plus mouse models of GVHD. The human part of the study was a prospective observational study with no blinding and no randomization. General study outcomes and caveats: A small and clinically heterogeneous patient cohort was studied, and sampling depth was acknowledged as a limitation. In both patients and mice, T cells from blood and spleen covered only a limited part of the TCR repertoire found in tissues. Within patients, how anatomically similar the tissues were was a key factor in shaping TCR repertoire composition, regardless of disease or transplant status. Only a few T cell clones appeared in more than one patient, yet motif-based clustering showed tissue-specific repertoire signatures that were shared between patients. The study did not determine which tissue TCRs were alloreactive or antigen-specific, and some clones might have been persisting host cells.

The sample's time point label is to be understood as: mouse harvest day 14 after allogeneic transplant. Mouse grafts consisting of 10^7 T-cell-depleted bone marrow cells combined with 10^6 splenic CD5+ T cells were administered by tail vein injection. GVHD in mice was modeled with a major MHC-mismatch B6 (H2b) into BALB/c (H2d) model, and tissues were profiled at day 7 or 14. On day 7 or 14 post-transplant, mouse tissues and retro-orbital blood were harvested with separate sterile tools for each animal, and livers were flushed before harvest. Before genomic DNA isolation with the DNeasy Blood & Tissue Kit, mouse tissues were minced with razor blades in buffered saline. The library was prepared using the immunoSEQ multiplex PCR assay. Adaptive Biotechnologies performed TCRbeta CDR3 sequencing at survey depth and reported CDR3 sequences, V/J genes, productive frequency, and template counts. Amplification of TCR beta CDR3 regions was performed from genomic DNA rather than from RNA. In the original analysis: Jensen-Shannon divergence was used to quantify pairwise repertoire overlap between tissues, with a value of 1 indicating complete divergence and a value of 0 indicating identical repertoires. Tissues were grouped by single-linkage agglomerative hierarchical clustering of pairwise JSD values, and the clustering results were shown as dendrograms. All patient samples were analyzed with GLIPH2 using simulation_depth 1000, kmer_min_depth 3 and cdr3_length_cutoff 8, and only groups containing more than two unique CDR3s were kept. A standardized tissue-overlap score was calculated by extrapolating Jaccard GLIPH-group overlap across patients to a standard repertoire size of 1000 clones. Linear mixed-effect models, with tissue included as a fixed effect and individual included as a random effect, were used to assess associations of diversity with clinical or experimental variables. As stored in TCRdb, this immuneACCESS dataset retains in-frame rearrangements with V and J assigned. A fraction of the clones does not appear; measured against another copy, unresolved V genes explain less than half of the discrepancy, and the remainder lacks a known reason. The V and J calls and clone size were taken over from that table, and D and trimming were inferred from the DNA. Within this sample are a few thousand clones, with about 40% of them counted one time only. The ten largest account for 24% of the sample.

This clone was seen more than once but under ten times. Its specific antigen is unknown. For this mouse receptor, gene names and germline sequences are murine. This clonotype was sampled from a female BALB/c mouse given C57BL/6 T cells with graft-versus-host disease after an allogeneic hematopoietic cell transplant. The source material was gut tissue.

The DNA read from the CDR3 is TGTGCCAGCAGTCCGGGACTGGGGGGAGGAGAACAGTAC. It is translated as CASSPGLGGGEQY. The CDR3 as a whole reads CASSPGLGGGEQYF. The V gene is TRBV26 and the J gene is TRBJ2-7; 12 middle bases align to TRBD2. The CDR3 end falls 1 residue outside the read, so it is completed with the germline J gene. V ends up 4 bases short and J 7 bases short, with an unmatched junction base count of 5. The CDR3 goes from the cysteine to the phenylalanine over 14 residues. The DNA shown is the part of the CDR3 that was read: 39 bases, in frame from base 1. CDR1 is given as KGHPV and CDR2 as FQNQEV, both from the germline V gene (reference sequence).